The rows below give T cell receptor beta chains drawn from one sample of a study of tumor and adjacent non-tumor tissue in lung cancer. MiXCR was run by TCRdb on the multiplex PCR reads, yielding one entry per CDR3 protein. The table shows 65,000 to 85,000 distinct CDR3 sequences, with 76% occurring only once. Input material: distant non-tumor lung tissue. The receptors were sampled from a man aged 55 to 69 with non-small cell lung cancer. CDR3s include the opening cysteine and the closing phenylalanine or tryptophan. The D gene is left open where the match is weak. Expanded clones get a size class; other rows say once, few or many, or leave the size out.

v_call: TRBV5-4; d_call: .; j_call: TRBJ2-6; clone_size: many; cdr3_nt: TGTGCCGGCCGCGTCGGGGGGGCCAACGTCCTGACTTTC; cdr3_aa: CAGRVGGANVLTF
v_call: TRBV12-3/TRBV12-4; d_call: .; j_call: TRBJ2-1; clone_size: .; cdr3_nt: TGTGCCAGCCCCAACGGCCCTGCAAGCTCCTCCAATGAGCAGTCCTTC; cdr3_aa: CASPNGPASSSNEQSF
v_call: TRBV11-1; d_call: TRBD2; j_call: TRBJ2-2; clone_size: .; cdr3_nt: TGTGCCAGCAGATATCCTAGCGGCACCGGGGGGCTGTTTTTT; cdr3_aa: CASRYPSGTGGLFF
v_call: TRBV5-4; d_call: TRBD2; j_call: TRBJ2-4; clone_size: .; cdr3_nt: TGTGCCAGCAGCCCGGGGCGGGAGTTAAAGATTCATTACTTC; cdr3_aa: CASSPGRELKIHYF
v_call: TRBV6-6; d_call: .; j_call: TRBJ1-2; clone_size: .; cdr3_nt: TGTGCCGGCAGTTTACGGGATAGCTATGGCTACACGTTC; cdr3_aa: CAGSLRDSYGYTF
v_call: TRBV5-1; d_call: .; j_call: TRBJ1-5; clone_size: few; cdr3_nt: TGCGCCAGCAGCTTGGAGGGCCCCAATCAGTCCCAGCATTTT; cdr3_aa: CASSLEGPNQSQHF
v_call: TRBV29-1; d_call: TRBD1; j_call: TRBJ1-1; clone_size: .; cdr3_nt: TGCAACGCCTTGGCAGGGGGGGACACTGAAGCTTTCTTC; cdr3_aa: CNALAGGDTEAFF
v_call: TRBV11-2; d_call: TRBD2; j_call: TRBJ2-1; clone_size: .; cdr3_nt: TGTGCCAGCAGCTATAGGTCGGGACTAGGGAACAATGAGCACTTCTTC; cdr3_aa: CASSYRSGLGNNEHFF
v_call: TRBV11-3; d_call: .; j_call: TRBJ2-3; clone_size: .; cdr3_nt: TGTGCCAGCAGTACCGGGCTAGGAGATAGCACATATACGCAGTATTTT; cdr3_aa: CASSTGLGDSTYTQYF
v_call: TRBV20-1; d_call: .; j_call: TRBJ2-3; clone_size: .; cdr3_nt: TGCAGTGCCGAGGGCGCCGGGACACTGAGCTGGTATAGTAATCAGCCCCAGTATTTT; cdr3_aa: CSAEGAGTLSWYSNQPQYF
v_call: TRBV11-3; d_call: TRBD2; j_call: TRBJ2-1; clone_size: .; cdr3_nt: TGTGCCAGCGGCCAGGGAGCGGGAGGTGCCAATGAGCAGTTCTTC; cdr3_aa: CASGQGAGGANEQFF
v_call: TRBV6-5; d_call: .; j_call: TRBJ2-7; clone_size: .; cdr3_nt: TGTGCCAGCAGTCCTCCCAGAGGCGAGCAGTACTTC; cdr3_aa: CASSPPRGEQYF
v_call: TRBV5-1; d_call: .; j_call: TRBJ2-6; clone_size: .; cdr3_nt: TGCGCCAGCAACCAGGGGACTGTTGGCGGGGCCAACGTCCTGACTTTC; cdr3_aa: CASNQGTVGGANVLTF
v_call: TRBV5-4; d_call: .; j_call: TRBJ2-1; clone_size: .; cdr3_nt: TGTGCCAGCAGCGCCAACCTAGGGGGAGGGTTGGATGAACAGTTCTTC; cdr3_aa: CASSANLGGGLDEQFF